What follows are 2 T cell receptor beta chains derived from one specimen sequenced in a study of identical twins. MiXCR was run by TCRdb on the 5' RACE reads, yielding one entry per CDR3 protein. The sample lists approximately 260,000 distinct CDR3 sequences, over 11% occurring once. The sample taken for sequencing was memory (CD45RO+) T cells sorted from blood. The receptors were sampled from a young woman in good health.

This clonotype has a count of ten or more. The chain has TRBV7-2 and TRBJ2-7, with TRBD2 matching 9 bases. V lost 2 bases and J lost 5; bases outside the gene matches: 10. The germline CDR1 and CDR2 sequences are SGHTA and FQGNSA. This CDR3 region has 16 residues. The CDR3 DNA sequence: TGTGCCAGCAGCTTAAATGGGAGGACTAGCGCGAACGAGCAGTACTTC. This encodes CASSLNGRTSANEQYF. Together with reference TRBV7-2 and TRBJ2-7, the CDR3 gives the full variable domain: GAGVSQSPSNKVTEKGKDVELRCDPISGHTALYWYRQSLGQGLEFLIYFQGNSAPDKSGLPSDRFSAERTGGSVSTLTIQRTQQEDSAVYLCASSLNGRTSANEQYFGPGTRLTVT.

The chain carries TRBV18 and TRBJ2-7; 13 positions agree with TRBD2. The V gene end was trimmed by 3 bases and the J gene end by 0 bases; junction bases not matched to a gene: 8. Per germline, CDR1 KGHSH and CDR2 LQKENI. The CDR3 covers 18 residues. The CDR3, as DNA: TGTGCCAGCTCACCCTGGACTAGCGGGGGCCTCAGCTCCTACGAGCAGTACTTC. This translates into CASSPWTSGGLSSYEQYF.